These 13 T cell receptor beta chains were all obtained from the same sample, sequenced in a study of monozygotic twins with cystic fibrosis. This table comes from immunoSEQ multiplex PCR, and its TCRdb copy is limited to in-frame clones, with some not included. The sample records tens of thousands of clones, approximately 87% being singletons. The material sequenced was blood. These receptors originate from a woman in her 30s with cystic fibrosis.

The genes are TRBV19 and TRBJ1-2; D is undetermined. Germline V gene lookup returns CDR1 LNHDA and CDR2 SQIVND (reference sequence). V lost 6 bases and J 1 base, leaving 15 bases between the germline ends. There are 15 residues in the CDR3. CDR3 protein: CASSRSLVLNYGYTF. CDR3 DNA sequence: TGTGCCAGTAGCCGCTCGTTAGTTCTTAACTATGGCTACACCTTC.

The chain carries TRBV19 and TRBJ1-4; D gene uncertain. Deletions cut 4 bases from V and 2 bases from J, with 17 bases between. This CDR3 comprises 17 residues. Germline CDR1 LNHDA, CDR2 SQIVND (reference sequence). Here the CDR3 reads CASSKPEKGRTNEKLFF. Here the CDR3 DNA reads TGTGCCAGTAGTAAACCCGAAAAAGGGCGGACTAATGAAAAACTGTTTTTT.

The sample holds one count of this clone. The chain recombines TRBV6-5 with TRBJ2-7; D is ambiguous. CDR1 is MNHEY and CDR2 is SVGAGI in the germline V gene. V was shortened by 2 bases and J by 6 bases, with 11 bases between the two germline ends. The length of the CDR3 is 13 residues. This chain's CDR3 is CASSYGPNGEQYF. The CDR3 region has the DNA TGTGCCAGCAGTTACGGACCAAACGGCGAGCAGTACTTC.

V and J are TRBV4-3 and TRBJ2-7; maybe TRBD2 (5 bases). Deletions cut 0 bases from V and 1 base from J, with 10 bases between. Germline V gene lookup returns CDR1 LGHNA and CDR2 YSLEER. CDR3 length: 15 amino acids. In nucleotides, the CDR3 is TGCGCCAGCAGCCAAGACCCCAGAGGGTCCTACGAGCAGTACTTC. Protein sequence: CASSQDPRGSYEQYF.

In nucleotides, the CDR3 is TGTGCCAGGAGAACGGGACTAGACTCCTACGAGCAGTACTTC. Encoded protein: CARRTGLDSYEQYF. The rearrangement joins TRBV21-1 to TRBJ2-7; TRBD2, as called in the table, went unchecked against the DNA. TRBV21-1 is deemed a pseudogene. The CDR3 has 14 residues.

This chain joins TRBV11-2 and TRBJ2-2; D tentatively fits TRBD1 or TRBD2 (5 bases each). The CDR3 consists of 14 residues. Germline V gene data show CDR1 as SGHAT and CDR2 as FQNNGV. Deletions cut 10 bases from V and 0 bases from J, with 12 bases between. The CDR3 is CATTGPANTGELFF. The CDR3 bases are TGTGCCACCACGGGACCAGCGAACACCGGGGAGCTGTTTTTT.

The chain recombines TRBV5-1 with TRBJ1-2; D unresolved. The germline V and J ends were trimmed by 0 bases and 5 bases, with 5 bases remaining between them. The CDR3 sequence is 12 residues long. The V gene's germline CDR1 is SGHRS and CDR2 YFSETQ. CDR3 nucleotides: TGCGCCAGCAGCTTGGGGCGGTATGGCTACACCTTC. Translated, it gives CASSLGRYGYTF.

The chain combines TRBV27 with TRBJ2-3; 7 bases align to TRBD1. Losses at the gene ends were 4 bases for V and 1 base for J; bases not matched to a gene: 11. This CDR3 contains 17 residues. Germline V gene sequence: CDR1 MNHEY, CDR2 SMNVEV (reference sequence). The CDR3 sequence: CASSSIAWTGRTDTQYF. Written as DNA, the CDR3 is TGTGCCAGCAGTTCGATAGCCTGGACAGGCCGCACAGATACGCAGTATTTT.

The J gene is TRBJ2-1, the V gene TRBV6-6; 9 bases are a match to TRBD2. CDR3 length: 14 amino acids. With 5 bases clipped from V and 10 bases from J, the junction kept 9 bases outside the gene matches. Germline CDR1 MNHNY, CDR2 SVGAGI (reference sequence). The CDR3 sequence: CASSMGVSGGEQFF. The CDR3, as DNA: TGTGCCAGCAGTATGGGGGTTAGCGGGGGAGAGCAGTTCTTC.

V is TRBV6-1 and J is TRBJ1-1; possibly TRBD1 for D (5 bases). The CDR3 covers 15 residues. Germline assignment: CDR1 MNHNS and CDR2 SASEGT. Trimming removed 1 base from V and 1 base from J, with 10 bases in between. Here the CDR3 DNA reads TGTGCCAGCAGTGAAGGGACAACCTCGAACACTGAAGCTTTCTTT. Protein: CASSEGTTSNTEAFF.

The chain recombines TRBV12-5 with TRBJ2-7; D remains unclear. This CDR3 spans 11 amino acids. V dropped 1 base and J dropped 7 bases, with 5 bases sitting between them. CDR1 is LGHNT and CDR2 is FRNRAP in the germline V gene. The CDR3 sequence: CASGLAREQYF. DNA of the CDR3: TGTGCTAGTGGTTTGGCCCGTGAGCAGTACTTC.

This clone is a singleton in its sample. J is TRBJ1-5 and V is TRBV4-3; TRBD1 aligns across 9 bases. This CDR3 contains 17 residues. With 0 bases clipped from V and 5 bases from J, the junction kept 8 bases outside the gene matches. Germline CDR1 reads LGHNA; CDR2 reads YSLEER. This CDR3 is CASSQDGTGGSYQPQHF. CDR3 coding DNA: TGCGCCAGCAGCCAAGATGGAACAGGGGGCTCGTATCAGCCCCAGCATTTT.

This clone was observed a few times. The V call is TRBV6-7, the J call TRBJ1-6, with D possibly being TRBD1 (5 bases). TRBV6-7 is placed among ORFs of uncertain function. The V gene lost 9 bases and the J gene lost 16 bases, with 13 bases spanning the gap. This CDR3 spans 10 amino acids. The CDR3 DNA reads TGTGCCAGAAGGAGGGGCCCTCTCCACTTT. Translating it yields CARRRGPLHF.